Here is one T cell receptor (beta chain) with its context. Antigen specificity is unknown. Terminally differentiated effector memory CD45RA+ cells were excluded from the naive CD8 cells, which were CD45RO-negative and positively selected for CCR7. With 4 bases removed from V and 8 bases from J, the gap between germline ends came to 8 bases. The CDR3 has 12 amino acids. In germline, CDR1 is LNHDA, CDR2 SQIVND (reference sequence). The data derive from a study of shared clonotypes between healthy human individuals. Every subset had its genomic DNA shared out evenly among several immunoSEQ plates. Measured with immunoSEQ multiplex PCR; TCRdb has only the in-frame clones, and not every one. Among about 800,000 clones listed, 96% were seen once. The study, taken as a whole, reports: Genetic and exposure-history diversity was limited by the small donor number.

This chain uses TRBV19 with TRBJ2-2, with no clear D. The sample consisted of naive CD8+ T cells sorted from blood. The TCR comes from a young man in good health. CDR3 coding DNA: TGTGCCAGTAGTAACCGCGGAGGGGAGCTGTTTTTT. It codes for CASSNRGGELFF.